This entry lists 8 T cell receptor beta chains sequenced from one sample in a study of regulatory T cells in long-lasting Graves disease. Both iRepertoire HTBI primers and Arm-PCR of CDR3 regions were used to build the TCR beta libraries. MiXCR was run by TCRdb on the multiplex PCR reads, yielding one entry per CDR3 protein. Among 200,000 to 300,000 distinct CDR3 sequences, about 19% were seen once, and the ten largest hold 11% to 15%. Described time point: newly diagnosed GD, antithyroid drugs for less than 3 months. TCR sequences were obtained from RNA taken from PBMCs. The source material was peripheral blood mononuclear cells (PBMCs), sampled at new diagnosis, from a patient treated with antithyroid drugs. These receptors were collected from a female donor with Graves disease.

The table lists this clonotype with many counts. The chain links TRBV5-1 to TRBJ1-1; D is perhaps TRBD1 (5 bases). From germline, CDR1 is SGHRS and CDR2 YFSETQ. Trimming took off 1 base at V and 4 bases at J, with 17 bases between the two ends. This CDR3 comprises 16 residues. For the CDR3, the DNA is TGCGCCAGCAGCTTGCAGGGTTATGAGTGGGGCACTGAAGCTTTCTTT. This gives the protein CASSLQGYEWGTEAFF.

This clonotype showed up many times. The chain is built from TRBV6-5 and TRBJ2-3; D unclear. Germline-derived CDR1 and CDR2 are MNHEY and SVGAGI. The V gene lost 0 bases and the J gene lost 4 bases, with 8 bases spanning the gap. The CDR3 spans 14 residues. CDR3 nucleotide sequence: TGTGCCAGCAGTTACTCCTCCTGGGCAGATACGCAGTATTTT. Translated: CASSYSSWADTQYF.

This clonotype was counted between two and nine times. The rearrangement links TRBV6-5 to TRBJ1-1; D gene unclear. There are 15 residues in the CDR3. Per germline, CDR1 MNHEY and CDR2 SVGAGI. The ends were cut back, 0 bases at V and 8 bases at J, with 16 bases in the middle. DNA for the CDR3: TGTGCCAGCAGTTACTCGACGGCTCATTTTAGGGAAGCTTTCTTT. Its protein product is CASSYSTAHFREAFF.

Here the CDR3 DNA reads TGCGCCAGCAGCTTCACGGGGGGTGTGAACACTGAAGCTTTCTTT. Translated, it gives CASSFTGGVNTEAFF. The V call is TRBV5-1, the J call TRBJ1-1; tentative D call: TRBD1 (5 bases). The germline gives CDR1 SGHRS, CDR2 YFSETQ. The length of the CDR3 is 15 residues. V gave up 2 bases and J gave up 0 bases, with 11 bases separating them.

The V gene is TRBV7-2, the J gene TRBJ2-7; 12 bases align to TRBD2. Germline assignment: CDR1 SGHTA and CDR2 FQGNSA. V was clipped by 5 bases and J by 4 bases; unmatched bases: 12. This CDR3 spans 17 amino acids. The CDR3 region has the DNA TGTGCCAGCAGCCGGACAGGGGCCCTAGCGGGAGGGTACGAGCAGTACTTC. This sequence encodes CASSRTGALAGGYEQYF.

This clonotype was observed many times. The chain couples TRBV6-9 to TRBJ2-3, with D possibly TRBD1 on 5 matching bases. Trimming left V 4 bases short and J 0 bases short, with 8 bases between. Germline loops: CDR1 MNHGY, CDR2 SVAAGI. The CDR3 is 14 amino acids. CDR3 DNA sequence: TGTGCCAGCAGTTCCAGGGATAGCACAGATACGCAGTATTTT. Translated: CASSSRDSTDTQYF.

This clonotype was counted between two and nine times. V usage is TRBV6-4 and J usage is TRBJ2-1, with D possibly being TRBD1 (6 bases). There are 15 residues in the CDR3. Trimming left V 6 bases short and J 3 bases short, with 15 bases between. Looked up from germline, CDR1 is MRHNA and CDR2 is SNTAGT. DNA for the CDR3: TGTGCCAGCAGATCGACAGGCATAGGCTACAATGAGCAGTTCTTC. Residues: CASRSTGIGYNEQFF.

This clonotype has a count of ten or more. The V gene is TRBV12-3 or TRBV12-4, the J gene TRBJ2-7; the D is unclear. Trimming took 0 bases from V and 1 from J, leaving 7 bases between them. CDR3 length: 14 amino acids. For the CDR3, the DNA is TGTGCCAGCAGTTTAGCGGTGCAGTCCTACGAGCAGTACTTC. Its protein is CASSLAVQSYEQYF.